This T cell receptor beta chain is from a study of blood T cell repertoires in COVID-19. Background on the study: From T cells, B-cell-depleted T cells, or PBMCs came the material, which was cDNA or gDNA.

The repertoire was sequenced with immunoSEQ multiplex PCR; TCRdb's copy has only in-frame clones and lacks some. The data show about 140,000 clones, around 83% seen once. The specimen sequenced was peripheral blood. The TCR comes from an elderly woman with acute or convalescent COVID-19.

The CDR3 here is CASSQPRRAGYQPQHF. The CDR3 bases are TGCGCCAGCAGTCAACCCCGTCGGGCGGGTTATCAGCCCCAGCATTTT. The V call is TRBV23-1, the J call TRBJ1-5; D is uncertain. TRBV23-1 is marked as an open reading frame, function uncertain. Trimming removed 2 bases at V and 5 bases at J, with 16 bases between. The CDR3 covers 16 residues.